This T cell receptor beta chain was sequenced for a study of response to subunit inactivated influenza vaccine. TCRdb re-called the RT-PCR reads through MiXCR, storing one row per CDR3 protein. The sample lists approximately 730,000 distinct CDR3 sequences, approximately 13% occurring once. Germline values: CDR1 DFQATT, CDR2 SNEGSKA (reference sequence). Losses at the gene ends were 6 bases for V and 5 bases for J; bases not matched to a gene: 14. CDR3 size: 16 residues. This clonotype was counted a few times. The TCR comes from a man aged 50-60 years who received an inactivated influenza vaccine. The genes are TRBV20-1 and TRBJ2-5; TRBD2 agrees at 11 bases. Source: PBMCs from blood, taken less than 15 days before vaccination. For the CDR3, the DNA is TGCAGTGCCTCGATCTATAGCGGGGGGGCCCTCGAGACCCAGTACTTC. This encodes CSASIYSGGALETQYF.